This T cell receptor beta chain derives from a study of shared clonotypes between healthy human individuals. Turning to this clone: At the DNA level, this CDR3 is encoded by other sequences in the same sample as well.

Some clones are missing from TCRdb's copy, which holds only in-frame ones; the method was immunoSEQ multiplex PCR. The data contain roughly 2,000,000 clones, just over 90% of them singletons. Naive CD8 cells comprised CD45RO-negative, CCR7-positively selected cells, excluding terminally differentiated effector memory CD45RA+ cells. CDR3 size: 14 residues. CDR1 is MNHEY and CDR2 is SMNVEV in the germline V gene (reference sequence). V gave up 2 bases and J gave up 1 base, with 8 bases separating them. Sequencing used naive CD8+ T cells from PBMCs. The origin of this receptor is a man aged 18 to 35 in good health. Some clones in this sample may be carry-over from other donors' samples. V gene TRBV27 combines with J gene TRBJ1-1; D might be TRBD1 (5 bases). The CDR3: CASSLRDRNTEAFF. CDR3 DNA sequence: TGTGCCAGCAGTTTACGGGACCGGAACACTGAAGCTTTCTTT.